What follows are 18 T cell receptor beta chains derived from one specimen sequenced in a study of blood T cell repertoires in COVID-19. The data were produced by immunoSEQ multiplex PCR, yet TCRdb's version contains in-frame clones alone and is incomplete. Seen here are approximately 50,000 clones, more than 75% observed once, and the top ten hold under 4.5%. Sample: peripheral blood. These receptors all come from a man aged 45 to 65 with acute or convalescent COVID-19.

The rearrangement joins TRBV11-2 to TRBJ2-7; 7 bases are a match to TRBD2. Trimming at V came to 1 base and at J to 0 bases, leaving 9 bases not matched to a gene. CDR1 SGHAT and CDR2 FQNNGV come from the germline V gene. This CDR3 has 17 residues. DNA of the CDR3: TGTGCCAGCAGCTTAGGGTGGGGCGGGGGACGCTCCTACGAGCAGTACTTC. Its translation: CASSLGWGGGRSYEQYF.

This clone has only a few counts. The chain combines TRBV30 with TRBJ2-7, with D maybe TRBD1 (6 bases). Per germline, CDR1 GTSNPN and CDR2 SVGIG (reference sequence). Trimming pared 1 base from V and 4 bases from J, leaving 17 bases between. The CDR3 runs 15 residues. The CDR3, as DNA: TGTGCCTGGAGTGACTTCTACAGGGCATCATACGAGCAGTACTTC. It is translated as CAWSDFYRASYEQYF.

V is TRBV2 and J is TRBJ1-5; TRBD1 aligns across 7 bases. V gave up 7 bases and J gave up 7 bases; unmatched junction bases: 7. CDR3 length equals 13 residues. Germline lookup yields CDR1 SNHLY and CDR2 FYNNEI. CDR3 sequence (DNA): TGTGCCAGCATCGGGACAGTAGGACAGCCCCAGCATTTT. It translates to CASIGTVGQPQHF. Drawing the rest from reference TRBV2 and TRBJ1-5, the complete variable domain is EPEVTQTPSHQVTQMGQEVILRCVPISNHLYFYWYRQILGQKVEFLVSFYNNEISEKSEIFDDQFSVERPDGSNFTLKIRSTKLEDSAMYFCASIGTVGQPQHFGDGTRLSIL.

This chain connects TRBV21-1 to TRBJ1-4. TRBV21-1 is deemed a pseudogene. This CDR3 spans 15 amino acids. In nucleotides, the CDR3 is TGTGCCAGCAGACGAAGGGGGGGGACTAATGAAAAACTGTTTTTT. Its protein product is CASRRRGGTNEKLFF.

The chain recombines TRBV7-2 with TRBJ2-5; D is perhaps TRBD2 (6 bases). The V gene's germline CDR1 is SGHTA and CDR2 FQGNSA. The CDR3 runs to 13 residues. Trimming shortened V by 3 bases and J by 5 bases, and 10 bases separated the two germline ends. CDR3 amino acids: CASSLGGSETQYF. The CDR3 DNA is TGTGCCAGCAGCTTGGGGGGATCGGAGACCCAGTACTTC.

This sequence joins TRBV10-3 and TRBJ1-2; 8 bases fit TRBD1. With V trimmed by 2 bases and J by 3 bases, 2 bases remained unmatched. This CDR3 region has 14 residues. Germline V gives CDR1 ENHRY, CDR2 SYGVKD. The CDR3 DNA reads as TGTGCCATCAGTGAGCCGGGACAGGACTATGGCTACACCTTC. Translation gives CAISEPGQDYGYTF.

The genes are TRBV11-3 and TRBJ2-3, with 12 bases fitting TRBD2. V shed 0 bases and J 5 bases; nucleotides not matched to a gene: 12. The CDR3 sequence is 19 residues long. Germline lookup yields CDR1 SGHNT and CDR2 YENEEA. CDR3 loop: CASSLDTRLAGEARDTQYF. For the CDR3, the DNA is TGTGCCAGCAGCTTAGATACCCGACTAGCGGGAGAAGCGCGAGATACGCAGTATTTT.

The V gene is TRBV5-1, the J gene TRBJ1-6; 8 nucleotides match TRBD1. The CDR3 is made up of 15 amino acids. Per the germline V gene, CDR1 is SGHRS and CDR2 is YFSETQ. The trim removed 0 bases at V and 10 bases at J, leaving 6 bases unmatched. CDR3 in DNA: TGCGCCAGCAGCTTGGAATCAGGGGGCAGCTCACCCCTCCACTTT. This gives the protein CASSLESGGSSPLHF.

The V and J genes are TRBV9 and TRBJ2-7, with 14 bases that match TRBD2. Germline CDR1 is SGDLS and CDR2 is YYNGEE. The ends lost 0 bases at V and 2 bases at J; junction bases unmatched: 7. CDR3 length: 18 residues. The DNA for the CDR3 is TGTGCCAGCAGCGTAGGAGGTGGACTAGCGGGAGGAACCTACGAGCAGTACTTC. This gives the protein CASSVGGGLAGGTYEQYF.

This chain links TRBV3-1 (or the pseudogene TRBV3-2) with TRBJ1-5, with TRBD1 as a possible D gene (5 bases). CDR3 size: 15 residues. Germline CDR1 LGHDT, CDR2 YNNKEL (reference sequence). V lost 0 bases, J lost 4 bases, and 10 bases lay in between. The CDR3 bases are TGTGCCAGCAGCCAAGATTTGGGACTTAATCAGCCCCAGCATTTT. Amino acids: CASSQDLGLNQPQHF.

The chain carries TRBV11-2 and TRBJ1-2; no clear D gene. CDR3 size: 15 residues. CDR1 and CDR2 from the germline V gene are SGHAT and FQNNGV. V was shortened by 5 bases and J by 0 bases, with 13 bases between the two germline ends. The DNA of the CDR3 is TGTGCCAGCAGCCCCGGAAGGAGAGCTAACTATGGCTACACCTTC. It yields the protein CASSPGRRANYGYTF.

The chain combines TRBV27 with TRBJ1-2; 10 bases fit TRBD1. The V and J ends lost 4 bases and 6 bases, in that order; junction bases with no gene match: 5. The length of the CDR3 is 14 residues. Per germline, CDR1 MNHEY and CDR2 SMNVEV (reference sequence). DNA for the CDR3: TGTGCCAGCAGTTCGCCGGGACAGGGGAATGGCTACACCTTC. Its protein product is CASSSPGQGNGYTF.

V is TRBV29-1 and J is TRBJ2-1, with D unclear. The CDR3 runs to 15 residues. V was shortened by 7 bases and J by 0 bases, with 16 bases between the two germline ends. Germline V gives CDR1 SQVTM, CDR2 ANQGSEA. CDR3 nucleotide sequence: TGCAGCGCGGGTCTTCAGGTTGGCTCCTACAATGAGCAGTTCTTC. It codes for CSAGLQVGSYNEQFF.

The chain combines TRBV7-9 with TRBJ1-6; TRBD1 aligns across 8 bases. Germline V gives CDR1 SEHNR, CDR2 FQNEAQ (reference sequence). The length of the CDR3 is 15 residues. J gave up 6 bases and V 2 bases, and 3 bases lay outside the gene matches. The CDR3: CASSLRTGSNSPLHF. CDR3 in DNA: TGTGCCAGCAGCTTAAGGACAGGGTCTAATTCACCCCTCCACTTT.

The chain joins TRBV5-4 to TRBJ2-1, with 9 bases identical to TRBD2. The V segment lost 2 bases and the J segment 2 bases; nucleotides outside the gene matches: 5. CDR1 is SGHNT and CDR2 is YYREEE in the germline V gene (reference sequence). The CDR3 is 16 amino acids. The CDR3 protein is CASSFRAGGPYNEQFF. CDR3 DNA sequence: TGTGCCAGCAGCTTTCGGGCGGGAGGGCCCTACAATGAGCAGTTCTTC.

This clone was observed once. J is TRBJ1-6 and V is TRBV10-3, with D uncertain. The germline V and J ends were trimmed by 3 bases and 6 bases, with 3 bases remaining between them. This CDR3 has 12 amino acids. Looked up from germline, CDR1 is ENHRY and CDR2 is SYGVKD. CDR3 in DNA: TGTGCCATCAGTGACCGTAATTCACCCCTCCACTTT. As protein: CAISDRNSPLHF.

This chain connects TRBV7-3 to TRBJ2-1; TRBD1 aligns across 9 bases. Germline-derived CDR1 and CDR2 are SGHTA and FQGTGA. CDR3 size: 15 residues. J was trimmed by 9 bases and V by 3 bases; bases with no gene match: 9. CDR3 region: CASSLGTGPGGEQFF. The CDR3, as DNA: TGTGCCAGCAGCTTGGGGACAGGGCCGGGAGGTGAGCAGTTCTTC.

The chain employs TRBV27 and TRBJ2-7, with D possibly TRBD1 on 6 matching bases. V lost 2 bases, J lost 3 bases, and 11 bases lay in between. The V gene's germline CDR1 is MNHEY and CDR2 SMNVEV (reference sequence). The CDR3 sequence is 14 residues long. The CDR3 DNA is TGTGCCAGCAGTTTAGCGGTAGGGGGCTACGAGCAGTACTTC. The encoded protein is CASSLAVGGYEQYF.